This TCR beta chain was observed in a study of blood T cells in healthy people across ages. Together with a sample-barcoded 5' primer, a J-beta primer mix was included in a second PCR lasting roughly 6 to 12 cycles. One entry per CDR3 protein results from TCRdb running MiXCR on the 5' RACE reads. This sample has 800,000 to 950,000 distinct CDR3 sequences; around 29% occur once, and the top ten carry roughly 10%. This clonotype was detected ten times or more. Per the germline V gene, CDR1 is DFQATT and CDR2 is SNEGSKA (reference sequence). This CDR3 comprises 13 residues. Trimming cost V 5 bases and J 6 bases; bases outside gene matches: 4. A further study also used this sample, focusing on T cells of mothers and their children.

J is TRBJ1-6 and V is TRBV20-1, with 7 bases fitting TRBD1. This receptor was obtained from a woman between 40 and 55 years old in good health. Source material: blood. CDR3 region: CSAGTVFNSPLHF. As DNA, the CDR3 is TGCAGTGCTGGGACAGTATTTAATTCACCCCTCCACTTT.